A single sample gave rise to the 10 T cell receptor beta chains below, sequenced in a study of T cells expressing NK-cell markers. TCRdb re-analyzed the 5' RACE reads; it lists each CDR3 protein once, without DNA. The sample is made up of hundreds of thousands of distinct CDR3 sequences, and the top ten hold approximately 3.6% of it. Sequencing was performed on blood T cells: a sorted CD56 or NKG2C T cell subset, CD4+ or CD8+ T cells, or bulk PBMC T cells (not recorded which). Receptor source: a man aged 18 to 29 in good health.

The chain employs TRBV20-1 and TRBJ2-2; TCRdb reports TRBD1, a call that lacks DNA to check it against. The CDR3 extends over 14 amino acids. Germline V gene lookup returns CDR1 DFQATT and CDR2 SNEGSKA (reference sequence). The CDR3 loop reads CSASWTGRPGELFF.

The J gene is TRBJ2-1, the V gene TRBV5-6. The CDR3 loop spans 16 amino acids. Germline V CDR1 and CDR2: SGHDT, YYEEEE. The CDR3 loop reads CASSLGPTLTSNEQFF.

This chain uses TRBV7-9 with TRBJ2-1; there is no DNA to check the TCRdb D call of TRBD1. The CDR3 has 15 amino acids. The germline gives CDR1 SEHNR, CDR2 FQNEAQ (reference sequence). CDR3 in amino acids: CASRAGTGLYNEQFF.

V gene TRBV3-1 combines with J gene TRBJ2-2; TCRdb picks TRBD2, but there is no DNA to check that call. Germline assignment: CDR1 LGHDT and CDR2 YNNKEL (reference sequence). The CDR3 contains 15 residues. The CDR3 loop is CASSQELAAVGELFF. Combining the CDR3 with reference TRBV3-1 and TRBJ2-2 gives the whole variable domain DTAVSQTPKYLVTQMGNDKSIKCEQNLGHDTMYWYKQDSKKFLKIMFSYNNKELIINETVPNRFSPKSPDKAHLNLHINSLELGDSAVYFCASSQELAAVGELFFGEGSRLTVL.

The CDR3 sequence is CASSEGEWGGDFNQPQHF. The V gene is TRBV6-1, the J gene TRBJ1-5. CDR3 length: 18 amino acids. CDR1 is MNHNS, CDR2 SASEGT, per germline.

This CDR3 is CASSLDAGAPHNAFF. The rearrangement uses TRBV5-1 and TRBJ1-1; the D call of TRBD1 rests on TCRdb alone, since no DNA is present to check it. Germline V lookup: CDR1 SGHRS, CDR2 YFSETQ. The CDR3 covers 15 residues.

The gene calls are TRBV28 and TRBJ2-3; TCRdb outputs TRBD1, but without DNA this stays unchecked. Germline CDR1 and CDR2: MDHEN and SYDVKM. The CDR3 length is 14 residues. CDR3 amino acids: CASSRAGMTDTQYF.

The chain recombines TRBV30 with TRBJ1-2. The germline V gene has CDR1 GTSNPN and CDR2 SVGIG (reference sequence). The CDR3 spans 12 residues. The chain's CDR3 is CAWSPSANGYTF.

The rearrangement joins TRBV7-9 to TRBJ1-1; TCRdb's assignment of TRBD1 cannot be checked, as there is no DNA. In germline, CDR1 is SEHNR, CDR2 FQNEAQ (reference sequence). This CDR3 has 16 residues. The CDR3 reads CASSSVPGQKNTEAFF.

CDR3 sequence reads: CASSQDGDWGDNEQFF. The V and J genes are TRBV4-3 and TRBJ2-1; the TCRdb D gene call, TRBD1, has no DNA to confirm it. The CDR3 extends over 16 amino acids. Germline V CDR1 and CDR2: LGHNA, YSLEER.